This T cell receptor (beta chain) was recovered during a study of cytomegalovirus exposure and HLA in healthy donors. The study's findings and limits: A missense DCLRE1C variant was associated with V- and J-gene trimming of TCR beta chains in a later analysis, and an independent cohort replicated the association.

The PCR employed 60 Vbeta primers together with 13 Jbeta primers. Assay used: immunoSEQ multiplex PCR; TCRdb lists only in-frame clones, some missing. The sample yields about 160,000 clones, approximately 84% seen once. A remark on this clone: The antigen remains unidentified.

The CDR3 spans 17 residues. J was trimmed by 8 bases and V by 7 bases; bases with no gene match: 18. The germline gives CDR1 SEHNR, CDR2 FQNEAQ (reference sequence). The chain is built from TRBV7-9 and TRBJ1-4; TRBD1 aligns across 8 bases. This TCR came from a woman aged 50 to 60 in good health and CMV-seropositive. The specimen sequenced was PBMCs. In nucleotides, the CDR3 is TGTGCCAGCACTCCAACCATTGTGGGGACAGGAGGGGAAAAACTGTTTTTT. This codes for CASTPTIVGTGGEKLFF.